This T cell receptor beta chain was retrieved from a study of blood T cell repertoires in COVID-19. Looking at the study overall: Specimens from acute and convalescent COVID-19 originated in the United States, Italy and Spain.

With V trimmed by 0 bases and J by 8 bases, 17 bases remained unmatched. This CDR3 has 19 amino acids. Germline CDR1 LGHDT, CDR2 YNNKEL (reference sequence). Data came from immunoSEQ multiplex PCR; TCRdb stores just in-frame clones and leaves some out. The data contain around 170,000 clones, approximately 78% of them singletons. Followed longitudinally, the Seattle patients had been enrolled during active infection. Sequenced material: peripheral blood. The origin of this receptor is a woman of 80 years or more with COVID-19, enrolled during active disease. V gene TRBV3-1 (or the pseudogene TRBV3-2) combines with J gene TRBJ1-2, with TRBD1 matching over 11 bases. CDR3 loop: CASSQDGGRTGGSTGGYTF. CDR3 DNA sequence: TGTGCCAGCAGCCAAGATGGGGGTAGGACAGGGGGCTCTACGGGAGGCTACACCTTC.